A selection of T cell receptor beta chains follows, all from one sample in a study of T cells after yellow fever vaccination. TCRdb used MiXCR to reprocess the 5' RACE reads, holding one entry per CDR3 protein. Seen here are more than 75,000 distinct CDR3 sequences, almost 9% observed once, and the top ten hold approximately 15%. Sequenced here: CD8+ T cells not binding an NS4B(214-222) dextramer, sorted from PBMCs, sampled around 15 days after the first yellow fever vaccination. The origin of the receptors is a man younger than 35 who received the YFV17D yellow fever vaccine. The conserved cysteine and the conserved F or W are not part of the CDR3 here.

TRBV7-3	ASSLHGGAEAF
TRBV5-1	ASSLVLSGGLSSYNEQF
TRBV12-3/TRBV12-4	ASSLTGEGVAQPQH
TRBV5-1	ASSSTGGTYGYT
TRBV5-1	ASSSGLGYNEQF
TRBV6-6	ASTRGVTGELF
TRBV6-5	ASSFQGVTEAF
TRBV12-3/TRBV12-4	ASSLALGYGYT
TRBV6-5	ASSHNSYNEQF
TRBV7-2	ASSLLGGGPVYEQY
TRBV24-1	ATSERGQGYTLFTQGYNEQF
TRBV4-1	ASSHITGPLLF
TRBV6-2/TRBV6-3	ASSYLPTGSTYNEQF
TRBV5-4	ASSRTWGLAKNIQY
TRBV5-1	ASSNGGFNEQF
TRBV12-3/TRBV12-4	ASSFTFISLDTQY
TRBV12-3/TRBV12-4	ASSLIERETQY
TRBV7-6	ASSLSAGGSNQPQH
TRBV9	ASSAEKPGARITDTQY
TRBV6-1	ASSPLAGHYNEQF
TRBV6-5	ASRQGSYGYT
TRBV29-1	SVTGGDTGELF
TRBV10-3	AISESHRGEEGGYT
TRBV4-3	ASSQDVTYNSPLH
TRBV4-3	ASSPGEGAVGISPLH
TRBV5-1	ASSATENTEAF
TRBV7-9	ASSFGIYNEQF
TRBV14	ASSINSGFMAPEAF
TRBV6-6	ASSFRMLETQY
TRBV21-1	ASSTERGAT
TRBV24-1	ATSDSWGPRYQETQY
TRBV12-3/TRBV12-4	ASSLDQDPRHNEQF
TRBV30	AWSPGVNTEAF
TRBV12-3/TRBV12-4	ASSRTGLNVLT
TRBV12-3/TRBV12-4	ASKTSGGPGDTQY
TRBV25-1	ASSDLAGVLDEQF
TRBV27	ASKAGSNYEQY